This T cell receptor (beta chain) was captured by sequencing in a study of T cell changes during pregnancy in multiple sclerosis. The V and J ends lost 0 bases and 7 bases respectively, with 12 bases between them. The CDR3 extends over 15 amino acids. The germline V gene has CDR1 KGHSH and CDR2 LQKENI. TCRdb keeps only in-frame clones here, not all; method: immunoSEQ multiplex PCR. The repertoire holds nearly 70,000 clones, with 92% as singletons. The specimen was peripheral blood, collected in the second trimester of pregnancy. The receptor was derived from a female donor in good health, enrolled as a control in a pregnancy study. V gene TRBV18 combines with J gene TRBJ1-4; D gene uncertain. CDR3 coding DNA: TGTGCCAGCTCACCACCGGGAGGGAACAGTGAAAAACTGTTTTTT. Its protein is CASSPPGGNSEKLFF.